These T cell receptor beta chains were read from a single sample in a study of shared clonotypes between healthy human individuals. Generated by immunoSEQ multiplex PCR, the TCRdb table keeps only in-frame clones and is missing some. Among 2 million to 2.5 million clones listed, approximately 96% were seen once. What was sequenced was naive CD4+ T cells sorted from blood. All receptors derive from a man in his late teens or twenties in good health. The CDR3 runs from the conserved cysteine through the conserved F or W. The D gene is left open where the match is weak. Size is stated for part of the rows, as once, few or many counts, or as a class when the clone is expanded.

v_call: TRBV2; j_call: TRBJ2-3; clone_size: -; d_call: TRBD2; cdr3_nt: TGTGCCAGCAACCTAGCGGGGTTGGCAGATACGCAGTATTTT; cdr3_aa: CASNLAGLADTQYF
v_call: TRBV2; j_call: TRBJ2-1; clone_size: -; d_call: -; cdr3_nt: TGTGCCAGCAGGGACTCCGTACCGTTCTTC; cdr3_aa: CASRDSVPFF
v_call: TRBV27; j_call: TRBJ1-5; clone_size: -; d_call: TRBD1; cdr3_nt: TGTGCCAGCAGCCGAACTACCACAGGGGGAGAACAGCCCCAGCATTTT; cdr3_aa: CASSRTTTGGEQPQHF
v_call: TRBV6-5; j_call: TRBJ1-1; clone_size: -; d_call: TRBD1; cdr3_nt: TGTGCCAGCACCCGCCGACAGGGCGGCACTGAAGCTTTCTTT; cdr3_aa: CASTRRQGGTEAFF
v_call: TRBV9; j_call: TRBJ2-7; clone_size: -; d_call: TRBD1; cdr3_nt: TGTGCCAGCAGCCCAGGACAGGGGCTGACCTACGAGCAGTACTTC; cdr3_aa: CASSPGQGLTYEQYF
v_call: TRBV7-6; j_call: TRBJ2-3; clone_size: -; d_call: -; cdr3_nt: TGTGCCAGCAGCTTTGGTTCAGTGGGGGCCCGTCTTCACGATACGCAGTATTTT; cdr3_aa: CASSFGSVGARLHDTQYF
v_call: TRBV27; j_call: TRBJ2-3; clone_size: -; d_call: -; cdr3_nt: TGTGCCAGCAGTTTCGACGAACGGGCGAGCAACTCGGATACGCAGTATTTT; cdr3_aa: CASSFDERASNSDTQYF
v_call: TRBV5-4; j_call: TRBJ2-3; clone_size: -; d_call: -; cdr3_nt: TGTGCCAGCAGACTCGACAGCTACACAGATACGCAGTATTTT; cdr3_aa: CASRLDSYTDTQYF
v_call: TRBV6-9; j_call: TRBJ2-5; clone_size: -; d_call: -; cdr3_nt: TGTGCCAGCAGTTACCGGGACTTCCAAGAGACCCAGTACTTC; cdr3_aa: CASSYRDFQETQYF
v_call: TRBV28; j_call: TRBJ2-7; clone_size: -; d_call: -; cdr3_nt: TGTGCCAGCAATACAACGGGACCGAGCTCCTACGAGCAGTACTTC; cdr3_aa: CASNTTGPSSYEQYF
v_call: TRBV7-2; j_call: TRBJ2-3; clone_size: -; d_call: -; cdr3_nt: TGTGCCAGCAGCCGTGGTACGGCAGATACGCAGTATTTT; cdr3_aa: CASSRGTADTQYF
v_call: TRBV2; j_call: TRBJ1-2; clone_size: -; d_call: TRBD1; cdr3_nt: TGTGCCAGCATTACCGGGACAGGGGCTAACTATGGCTACACCTTC; cdr3_aa: CASITGTGANYGYTF
v_call: TRBV7-2; j_call: TRBJ2-2; clone_size: once; d_call: TRBD2; cdr3_nt: TGTGCCATGCGGGAGTTCACCGGGGAGCTGTTTTTT; cdr3_aa: CAMREFTGELFF
v_call: TRBV9; j_call: TRBJ2-2; clone_size: -; d_call: TRBD2; cdr3_nt: TGTGCCAGCAGCCCGACCTGGACTAGCGGGTTGTCCGGGGAGCTGTTTTTT; cdr3_aa: CASSPTWTSGLSGELFF
v_call: TRBV6-6; j_call: TRBJ2-1; clone_size: -; d_call: TRBD2; cdr3_nt: TGTGCCAGCAGTGCGAGTAGCGGGAGTAGGAATGAGCAGTTCTTC; cdr3_aa: CASSASSGSRNEQFF
v_call: TRBV28; j_call: TRBJ1-2; clone_size: -; d_call: -; cdr3_nt: TGTGCCAGCAGCAACCCGAGGGACGGAATCTATGGCTACACCTTC; cdr3_aa: CASSNPRDGIYGYTF
v_call: TRBV5-3; j_call: TRBJ2-4; clone_size: once; d_call: TRBD2; cdr3_nt: TGTGCCAGAACCCCGGCTGGGGAGCCTAGCGGGAGGGCCGGCAAAAACATTCAGTACTTC; cdr3_aa: CARTPAGEPSGRAGKNIQYF
v_call: TRBV5-1; j_call: TRBJ1-1; clone_size: -; d_call: TRBD1; cdr3_nt: TGCGCCAGCAGCACCTGGACAGGGGGCGGGAACACTGAAGCTTTCTTT; cdr3_aa: CASSTWTGGGNTEAFF
v_call: TRBV7-2; j_call: TRBJ2-7; clone_size: -; d_call: TRBD1; cdr3_nt: TGTGCCAGCAGCGCCCCGCCAGGGGGACCCTACGAGCAGTACTTC; cdr3_aa: CASSAPPGGPYEQYF
v_call: TRBV11-2; j_call: TRBJ1-1; clone_size: -; d_call: -; cdr3_nt: TGTGCCAGCAGCTCCCAACCAGGGCGCGGTGAAGCTTTCTTT; cdr3_aa: CASSSQPGRGEAFF
v_call: TRBV7-8; j_call: TRBJ1-1; clone_size: -; d_call: -; cdr3_nt: TGTGCCAGCAGCTTAAATCCCCGGAACCAAGCTTTCTTT; cdr3_aa: CASSLNPRNQAFF
v_call: TRBV7-2; j_call: TRBJ2-1; clone_size: -; d_call: TRBD1; cdr3_nt: TGTGCCAGCAGACCACAGCAGGGGGCGGACAATGAGCAGTTCTTC; cdr3_aa: CASRPQQGADNEQFF
v_call: TRBV5-1; j_call: TRBJ2-7; clone_size: -; d_call: TRBD2; cdr3_nt: TGCGCCAGCAGCTTTAGCGGGGGGCCAGCCTACGAGCAGTACTTC; cdr3_aa: CASSFSGGPAYEQYF
v_call: TRBV6-5; j_call: TRBJ2-7; clone_size: -; d_call: TRBD1; cdr3_nt: TGTGCCAGCAGACGGTCCGGGACAGAGTCCTACGAGCAGTACTTC; cdr3_aa: CASRRSGTESYEQYF
v_call: TRBV15; j_call: TRBJ2-4; clone_size: -; d_call: TRBD1; cdr3_nt: TGTGCCACCAGCAGAGGAGCAGGGGGCGGTGAACGCTACTTC; cdr3_aa: CATSRGAGGGERYF
v_call: TRBV18; j_call: TRBJ1-5; clone_size: -; d_call: -; cdr3_nt: TGTGCCAGCTCACCATCCGTCCTAGGGAATCAGCCCCAGCATTTT; cdr3_aa: CASSPSVLGNQPQHF
v_call: TRBV7-2; j_call: TRBJ2-1; clone_size: -; d_call: -; cdr3_nt: TGTGCCAGCAGCACCTATTACAATGAGCAGTTCTTC; cdr3_aa: CASSTYYNEQFF
v_call: TRBV9; j_call: TRBJ1-1; clone_size: -; d_call: -; cdr3_nt: TGTGCCAGCAGCGTAGTGGGCAGGGCGCCTGAAGCTTTCTTT; cdr3_aa: CASSVVGRAPEAFF